This TCR beta chain originates from a study of post-analysis software for immune sequencing data. Turning to the study itself: Patients with relapsing-remitting, secondary progressive and progressive-relapsing multiple sclerosis courses were all represented. Findings and limits, study-wide: Higher frequency in patients than in controls was seen for five TRBV segments, with TRBV5-6, TRBV5-1 and TRBV20-1 among them. Multiple sclerosis patients had significantly lower normalized Chao1 diversity than controls. Same-batch samples co-clustered strongly by F measure.

V was pared by 0 bases and J by 3 bases, with 4 bases of the junction left unmatched. This CDR3 comprises 15 residues. CDR1 LGHNA and CDR2 YSLEER come from the germline V gene. Unique molecular identifiers were carried by the TCR beta cDNA libraries. cDNA molecules numbering about 490,000 came from approximately 0.91 to 9.4 million T cells. TCRdb passed the PCR reads through MiXCR, listing each CDR3 protein once. The data hold more than 350,000 distinct CDR3 sequences, with approximately 42% observed a single time. Worth noting for this clonotype: Its antigen is not identified.

Sequences were obtained from blood. The J gene is TRBJ1-2, the V gene TRBV4-3; 7 bases fit TRBD1. This clonotype was sampled from a girl aged 2 to 10 with multiple sclerosis. The DNA for the CDR3 is TGCGCCAGCAGCCAAGATCAGGGGGAGGACTATGGCTACACCTTC. The encoded protein is CASSQDQGEDYGYTF.